Below are 28 T cell receptor beta chains sequenced from a single sample in a study of OX40 agonist ivuxolimab in advanced cancers. The table came from immunoSEQ multiplex PCR; TCRdb's copy has only in-frame clones and leaves some out. The repertoire holds roughly 92,000 clones, with roughly 87% as singletons. This specimen was CD4+ or CD8+ T cells sorted from blood, taken in a trial of the OX40 agonist ivuxolimab. Every receptor here comes from an adult with an advanced solid tumor such as melanoma, head and neck, liver or kidney cancer.

The genes are TRBV5-1 and TRBJ2-4, with 7 bases fitting TRBD2. The CDR3 extends over 16 amino acids. Losses at the gene ends were 0 bases for V and 6 bases for J; bases not matched to a gene: 9. Germline CDR1 SGHRS, CDR2 YFSETQ. The CDR3 DNA follows: TGCGCCAGCAGCTTGGCTCAACCGGGACTACGAAACATTCAGTACTTC. Residues: CASSLAQPGLRNIQYF.

This sequence joins TRBV7-9 and TRBJ1-3; D possibly corresponds to TRBD1 (5 bases). V was pared by 1 base and J by 2 bases, with 12 bases between. CDR1 is SEHNR, CDR2 FQNEAQ, per germline (reference sequence). This CDR3 contains 16 residues. In DNA form, the CDR3 reads TGTGCCAGCAGCTTAGGGGACCGCGGGGCTGGAAACACCATATATTTT. It translates to CASSLGDRGAGNTIYF.

CDR3 DNA: TGTGCCAGTAGACCTCTTTTAGCAGACCCGAACACCGGGGAGCTGTTTTTT. It is translated as CASRPLLADPNTGELFF. V usage is TRBV19 and J usage is TRBJ2-2; D gene uncertain. The CDR3 is made up of 17 amino acids. V dropped 6 bases and J dropped 0 bases, with 17 bases sitting between them. From germline, CDR1 is LNHDA and CDR2 SQIVND (reference sequence).

The chain links TRBV5-6 to TRBJ1-5; D is unclear. The V gene lost 2 bases and the J gene lost 7 bases, with 7 bases spanning the gap. The CDR3 runs 12 residues. In germline, CDR1 is SGHDT, CDR2 YYEEEE. CDR3 protein: CASSLPGQPQHF. CDR3 DNA sequence: TGTGCCAGCAGCTTACCCGGCCAGCCCCAGCATTTT.

V and J are TRBV15 and TRBJ2-7; 8 bases fit TRBD1. The CDR3 has 14 residues. Trimming cost V 5 bases and J 2 bases; bases outside gene matches: 5. The germline gives CDR1 LNHNV, CDR2 YYDKDF (reference sequence). CDR3 in DNA: TGTGCCACCAGCGACCCGACAGGGGCCTACGAGCAGTACTTC. Translation gives CATSDPTGAYEQYF.

This clone was seen only once. The genes are TRBV28 and TRBJ1-2; the D is unclear. Germline loops: CDR1 MDHEN, CDR2 SYDVKM. The V and J ends lost 7 bases and 4 bases respectively, with 16 bases between them. This CDR3 region has 14 residues. The chain's CDR3 is CASTQSREGYGYTF. Here the CDR3 DNA reads TGTGCCAGCACCCAATCCCGGGAAGGCTATGGCTACACCTTC.

The chain combines TRBV7-9 with TRBJ2-1; 8 bases agree with TRBD1. There are 14 residues in the CDR3. Unmatched junction bases numbered 4, after V lost 8 bases and J lost 1 base. Germline CDR1 and CDR2: SEHNR and FQNEAQ (reference sequence). The CDR3 protein is CASGQGRSYNEQFF. The CDR3 DNA reads as TGTGCCAGCGGACAGGGTCGGTCCTACAATGAGCAGTTCTTC.

This chain uses TRBV18 with TRBJ2-7; TRBD2 is a possible D gene (5 bases). Germline loops: CDR1 KGHSH, CDR2 LQKENI. The length of the CDR3 is 13 residues. The V end was cut by 6 bases, the J end by 6 bases, with 15 bases between. CDR3 amino acids: CASSRIDAGEQYF. CDR3 sequence (DNA): TGTGCCAGCTCCCGGATTGATGCGGGCGAGCAGTACTTC.

The chain combines TRBV14 with TRBJ2-1; D possibly matches TRBD1 or TRBD2 (5 bases each). The CDR3 contains 14 residues. Trimming took 4 bases from V and 8 from J, leaving 15 bases between them. The germline CDR1 and CDR2 sequences are SGHDN and FVKESK. In DNA, the CDR3 is TGTGCCAGCAGCCGCCGGGACGGGTTCGATGAGCAGTTCTTC. It encodes CASSRRDGFDEQFF.

The V and J genes are TRBV27 and TRBJ2-2; 9 bases are a match to TRBD2. The CDR3 has 16 residues. The V and J ends lost 4 bases and 4 bases, in that order; junction bases with no gene match: 7. The germline gives CDR1 MNHEY, CDR2 SMNVEV (reference sequence). The CDR3 DNA reads as TGTGCCAGCAGTTCCCGGACTAGCGCGGGCACCGGGGAGCTGTTTTTT. Protein product: CASSSRTSAGTGELFF.

The rearrangement uses TRBV4-2 and TRBJ2-5; TRBD2 might be the D (7 bases). This CDR3 has 17 residues. Germline V gene data show CDR1 as LGHNA and CDR2 as YNFKEQ. Trimming stripped 4 bases from V and 3 bases from J, with 21 bases between. CDR3: CASSPGGGAVGKETQYF. The CDR3 nucleotides read TGTGCCAGCAGCCCCGGTGGGGGGGCGGTAGGCAAAGAGACCCAGTACTTC.

This CDR3 reads CASLSSNQPQHF. The CDR3 nucleotides are TGTGCCAGTTTAAGTAGCAATCAGCCCCAGCATTTT. This chain connects TRBV19 to TRBJ1-5; D gene uncertain. This CDR3 region has 12 residues. V dropped 8 bases and J dropped 0 bases, with 5 bases sitting between them. The germline V gene has CDR1 LNHDA and CDR2 SQIVND (reference sequence).

The V call is TRBV10-3, the J call TRBJ2-3; D is unclear. The ends were cut back, 4 bases at V and 12 bases at J, with 14 bases in the middle. CDR3 size: 12 residues. CDR1 is ENHRY and CDR2 is SYGVKD in the germline V gene. CDR3 in DNA: TGTGCCATCAGTGGAGACCCCACGACCCAGTATTTT. This translates into CAISGDPTTQYF.

V is TRBV11-2 and J is TRBJ2-1; 8 bases fit TRBD2. V trimming: 5 bases; J trimming: 5 bases; junction bases outside the gene matches: 14. Germline CDR1 reads SGHAT; CDR2 reads FQNNGV. The CDR3 is 17 amino acids. The CDR3 bases are TGTGCCAGCAGCCCCGCAGGGTTTAGGACTAGCAACAATGAGCAGTTCTTC. Its translation is CASSPAGFRTSNNEQFF.

The count of this clone is one. This sequence joins TRBV7-5 and TRBJ1-4; the table's D gene call, TRBD1, was not cross checked with the DNA. TRBV7-5 is tagged as a pseudogene. The CDR3 length is 18 residues. CDR3 amino acids: CARSLPVRGQGTDEKLFF. CDR3 DNA sequence: TGTGCCAGAAGCTTGCCGGTTCGAGGACAGGGGACGGATGAAAAACTGTTTTTT.

The chain links TRBV9 to TRBJ1-3; D gene unclear. CDR3 length equals 18 residues. Germline V gives CDR1 SGDLS, CDR2 YYNGEE. Trimming took 0 bases from V and 0 from J, leaving 16 bases between them. CDR3 in DNA: TGTGCCAGCAGCGTAGAGATCCCCGGATACTCCTCTGGAAACACCATATATTTT. Translating gives CASSVEIPGYSSGNTIYF.

The chain combines TRBV7-3 with TRBJ1-4, with D uncertain. Trimming shortened V by 6 bases and J by 0 bases, and 14 bases separated the two germline ends. Germline V gives CDR1 SGHTA, CDR2 FQGTGA. The length of the CDR3 is 16 residues. The CDR3 here is CASRVNDRATNEKLFF. In nucleotides, the CDR3 is TGTGCCAGCAGGGTAAATGACCGTGCAACTAATGAAAAACTGTTTTTT.

This clone occurred once. Additional DNA sequences in this sample encode the identical CDR3. The chain is built from TRBV5-1 and TRBJ1-2, with unresolved D. This CDR3 is built from 13 residues. CDR1 and CDR2 from the germline V gene are SGHRS and YFSETQ. V lost 0 bases and J 4 bases, leaving 7 bases between the germline ends. The CDR3 coding sequence is TGCGCCAGCAGCTTGGAAGGCAGCTATGGCTACACCTTC. Translated: CASSLEGSYGYTF. The full variable domain, with the rest looked up from reference TRBV5-1 and TRBJ1-2, is KAGVTQTPRYLIKTRGQQVTLSCSPISGHRSVSWYQQTPGQGLQFLFEYFSETQRNKGNFPGRFSGRQFSNSRSEMNVSTLELGDSALYLCASSLEGSYGYTFGSGTRLTVV.

V usage is TRBV19 and J usage is TRBJ2-7; 9 bases fit TRBD2. V gave up 2 bases and J gave up 6 bases; unmatched junction bases: 5. This CDR3 has 14 amino acids. Per the germline V gene, CDR1 is LNHDA and CDR2 is SQIVND (reference sequence). The CDR3 DNA reads TGTGCCAGTAGTATATTAGCGGGAGACGGCGAGCAGTACTTC. Its translation is CASSILAGDGEQYF. The whole variable domain, remainder taken from reference TRBV19 and TRBJ2-7, is DGGITQSPKYLFRKEGQNVTLSCEQNLNHDAMYWYRQDPGQGLRLIYYSQIVNDFQKGDIAEGYSVSREKKESFPLTVTSAQKNPTAFYLCASSILAGDGEQYFGPGTRLTVT.

This chain joins TRBV11-3 and TRBJ2-3, with D tentatively TRBD1 (6 bases). V was cut by 5 bases and J by 6 bases, with 18 bases left in between. The CDR3 loop spans 15 amino acids. The germline V gene encodes CDR1 SGHNT and CDR2 YENEEA. CDR3 sequence: CASSPAPDRRDTQYF. The CDR3, as DNA: TGTGCCAGCAGCCCCGCGCCGGACAGAAGGGATACGCAGTATTTT.

The chain joins TRBV28 to TRBJ1-1; TRBD1 might be the D (5 bases). CDR3 length: 15 residues. The V end was cut by 3 bases, the J end by 1 base, with 12 bases between. CDR1 is MDHEN, CDR2 SYDVKM, per germline. CDR3 coding DNA: TGTGCCAGCAGTTTTCGAGGCAGGGCGAACACTGAAGCTTTCTTT. Protein sequence: CASSFRGRANTEAFF.

The J gene is TRBJ1-2, the V gene TRBV5-1; D remains unclear. Per germline, CDR1 SGHRS and CDR2 YFSETQ. Trimming pared 1 base from V and 1 base from J, leaving 5 bases between. The CDR3 totals 13 residues. CDR3 coding DNA: TGCGCCAGCAGCTTGCGACGTAACTATGGCTACACCTTC. Translating gives CASSLRRNYGYTF. Full variable domain (rest looked up from reference TRBV5-1 and TRBJ1-2): KAGVTQTPRYLIKTRGQQVTLSCSPISGHRSVSWYQQTPGQGLQFLFEYFSETQRNKGNFPGRFSGRQFSNSRSEMNVSTLELGDSALYLCASSLRRNYGYTFGSGTRLTVV.

The chain has TRBV19 and TRBJ2-5; TRBD1 matches at 8 bases. This CDR3 contains 15 residues. The junction had 6 bases not matched to a gene; V was cut back by 1 base and J by 5 bases. CDR1 is LNHDA and CDR2 is SQIVND in the germline V gene (reference sequence). The CDR3 reads CASSIGLQGVETQYF. CDR3 DNA: TGTGCCAGTAGTATAGGCCTACAGGGGGTGGAGACCCAGTACTTC.

The chain links TRBV29-1 to TRBJ2-5, with no clear D. This CDR3 is 12 amino acids long. CDR1 and CDR2 (germline): SQVTM, ANQGSEA. Deletions cut 2 bases from V and 5 bases from J, with 9 bases between. CDR3 DNA: TGCAGCGTTGAACAAATGGGGGAGACCCAGTACTTC. The encoded protein is CSVEQMGETQYF.

This clone was seen only once. V gene TRBV5-1 combines with J gene TRBJ2-5; weak D call: TRBD1 (6 bases). V lost 3 bases and J 2 bases, leaving 14 bases between the germline ends. This CDR3 has 15 residues. Germline V gene lookup returns CDR1 SGHRS and CDR2 YFSETQ. The CDR3 DNA follows: TGCGCCAGCAGCTCCCGGGACACTATACAAGAGACCCAGTACTTC. Encoded protein: CASSSRDTIQETQYF.

V and J are TRBV5-1 and TRBJ2-2, with TRBD2 matching over 11 bases. The germline V gene has CDR1 SGHRS and CDR2 YFSETQ. V trimming: 3 bases; J trimming: 7 bases; junction bases outside the gene matches: 2. CDR3 length: 14 amino acids. CDR3 sequence: CASSWGTSGGELFF. The CDR3 nucleotides are TGCGCCAGCAGCTGGGGGACTAGCGGCGGGGAGCTGTTTTTT.

The chain couples TRBV7-3 to TRBJ2-1; 9 bases align to TRBD1. The CDR3 contains 15 residues. Germline CDR1 SGHTA, CDR2 FQGTGA. J lost 5 bases, V lost 5 bases, and 7 bases had no gene match. The CDR3 region has the DNA TGTGCCAGCAGCGAGACAGGGGGAATAGACAATGAGCAGTTCTTC. Translating it yields CASSETGGIDNEQFF.

CDR3 region: CAWGREAGYEQYF. As DNA, the CDR3 is TGTGCCTGGGGGAGGGAGGCGGGCTACGAGCAGTACTTC. The chain carries TRBV30 and TRBJ2-7; TRBD2 aligns across 7 bases. CDR1 is GTSNPN, CDR2 SVGIG, per germline (reference sequence). V was clipped by 5 bases and J by 3 bases; unmatched bases: 7. The CDR3 loop spans 13 amino acids.